The 25 T cell receptor beta chains presented below share a single source sample, sequenced in a study of shared clonotypes between healthy human individuals. Method: immunoSEQ multiplex PCR; TCRdb's copy keeps in-frame clones and lacks some. The sample contains hundreds of thousands of clones, about 97% of which appear only once. Specimen: naive CD4+ T cells sorted from blood. This sample's subset: CD45RA+ positively selected. All receptors derive from a woman aged 25-40 years in good health.

The chain carries TRBV30 and TRBJ2-7, with D perhaps being TRBD1 or TRBD2 (5 bases each). In germline, CDR1 is GTSNPN, CDR2 SVGIG (reference sequence). Trimming took off 5 bases at V and 1 base at J, with 15 bases between the two ends. CDR3 length: 14 residues. The chain's CDR3 is CAWGPHGGSYEQYF. CDR3 nucleotide sequence: TGTGCCTGGGGACCCCATGGGGGTTCCTACGAGCAGTACTTC.

The gene calls are TRBV7-9 and TRBJ2-3, with no clear D. The V and J ends lost 2 bases and 0 bases respectively, with 12 bases between them. Germline V gene data show CDR1 as SEHNR and CDR2 as FQNEAQ (reference sequence). There are 16 residues in the CDR3. This CDR3 reads CASSLSRQSSTDTQYF. The CDR3, as DNA: TGTGCCAGCAGCTTATCACGCCAGTCTAGCACAGATACGCAGTATTTT.

The chain couples TRBV19 to TRBJ2-7, with 9 bases fitting TRBD1. This CDR3 is built from 14 residues. Trimming cost V 4 bases and J 6 bases; bases outside gene matches: 7. CDR1 and CDR2 from the germline V gene are LNHDA and SQIVND (reference sequence). CDR3 sequence (DNA): TGTGCCAGTAGTACGGGGACAGGGAATGGCGAGCAGTACTTC. Translation: CASSTGTGNGEQYF.

The rearrangement uses TRBV7-9 and TRBJ1-3; a possible D gene is TRBD1 (6 bases). This CDR3 has 15 residues. Germline V gene data show CDR1 as SEHNR and CDR2 as FQNEAQ (reference sequence). V lost 5 bases and J 1 base, leaving 12 bases between the germline ends. CDR3 loop: CASSRQDISGNTIYF. The CDR3 region has the DNA TGTGCCAGCAGCCGACAGGATATTTCTGGAAACACCATATATTTT.

This clone was picked up one time. An end of the junction differs from the germline gene, which may be a read error. V is TRBV28 and J is TRBJ2-3; D assignment may be TRBD1 or TRBD2 (5 bases each). CDR1 is MDHEN, CDR2 SYDVKM, per germline. The CDR3 consists of 18 residues. For the CDR3, the DNA is TGTGCCAGCAGAAAAAGAACCGGGACCCGATTTTCAACAGTTACGCAGTATTTT. Amino acid sequence: CASRKRTGTRFSTVTQYF. Together with reference TRBV28 and TRBJ2-3, the CDR3 gives the full variable domain: DVKVTQSSRYLVKRTGEKVFLECVQDMDHENMFWYRQDPGLGLRLIYFSYDVKMKEKGDIPEGYSVSREKKERFSLILESASTNQTSMYLCASRKRTGTRFSTVTQYFGPGTRLTVL.

The chain couples TRBV10-3 to TRBJ1-2; 7 bases map to TRBD1. The V gene end was trimmed by 8 bases and the J gene end by 1 base; junction bases not matched to a gene: 4. This CDR3 comprises 13 residues. Germline CDR1 is ENHRY and CDR2 is SYGVKD. DNA for the CDR3: TGTGCCATCTGGGACAGCAGTAACTATGGCTACACCTTC. This translates into CAIWDSSNYGYTF.

The genes are TRBV7-2 and TRBJ2-7; D is undetermined. Per the germline V gene, CDR1 is SGHTA and CDR2 is FQGNSA. Deletions cut 5 bases from V and 6 bases from J, with 8 bases between. The CDR3 covers 11 residues. CDR3 DNA sequence: TGTGCCAGCAGCGAAGTTGGCGAGCAGTACTTC. Its translation is CASSEVGEQYF. Drawing the rest from reference TRBV7-2 and TRBJ2-7, the complete variable domain is GAGVSQSPSNKVTEKGKDVELRCDPISGHTALYWYRQSLGQGLEFLIYFQGNSAPDKSGLPSDRFSAERTGGSVSTLTIQRTQQEDSAVYLCASSEVGEQYFGPGTRLTVT.

This chain connects TRBV15 to TRBJ2-7; D is ambiguous. The V gene lost 0 bases and the J gene lost 8 bases, with 20 bases spanning the gap. This CDR3 comprises 16 residues. Germline lookup yields CDR1 LNHNV and CDR2 YYDKDF (reference sequence). The CDR3 loop is CATSRDRQKGPLKQYF. The CDR3 DNA is TGTGCCACCAGCAGAGATAGGCAGAAAGGCCCGCTCAAGCAGTACTTC.

V usage is TRBV7-3 and J usage is TRBJ2-5, with D perhaps TRBD2 (5 bases). The CDR3 extends over 14 amino acids. Germline V gene data show CDR1 as SGHTA and CDR2 as FQGTGA. V gave up 2 bases and J gave up 4 bases, with 11 bases separating them. The CDR3 DNA reads as TGTGCCAGCAGCTTATCAGCGGCTGTAGAGACCCAGTACTTC. Translation gives CASSLSAAVETQYF.

V is TRBV7-6 and J is TRBJ2-7; possibly TRBD2 for D (5 bases). Germline CDR1 SGHVS, CDR2 FNYEAQ. CDR3 length equals 15 residues. V was clipped by 5 bases and J by 0 bases, with 14 bases between them. This chain's CDR3 is CASSLREGASYEQYF. CDR3 DNA sequence: TGTGCCAGCAGCCTTCGAGAGGGCGCCTCCTACGAGCAGTACTTC.

The chain carries TRBV7-2 and TRBJ1-3, with D possibly matching TRBD1 (5 bases). This CDR3 is built from 14 residues. The germline gives CDR1 SGHTA, CDR2 FQGNSA. V was shortened by 5 bases and J by 0 bases, with 8 bases between the two germline ends. The CDR3 reads CASSPGSSGNTIYF. As DNA, the CDR3 is TGTGCCAGCAGCCCAGGGAGCTCTGGAAACACCATATATTTT.

The chain links TRBV28 to TRBJ2-5, with D uncertain. V shed 5 bases and J shed 5 bases, with 24 bases lying between them. The germline gives CDR1 MDHEN, CDR2 SYDVKM. The CDR3 sequence is 17 residues long. The CDR3 protein is CASSPRPSYWDMETQYF. The CDR3 DNA reads as TGTGCCAGCAGTCCCAGGCCCAGTTACTGGGATATGGAGACCCAGTACTTC.

Written as DNA, the CDR3 is TGTGCCAGCACCTTATGGGGGGGAACTGGAAACACCATATATTTT. This codes for CASTLWGGTGNTIYF. The chain couples TRBV28 to TRBJ1-3, with D possibly TRBD1 on 5 matching bases. The V end lost 7 bases, the J end lost 2 bases, and 15 bases lay between the germline ends. CDR3 length: 15 residues. Germline V lookup: CDR1 MDHEN, CDR2 SYDVKM. The whole variable domain, filled in from reference TRBV28 and TRBJ1-3, reads DVKVTQSSRYLVKRTGEKVFLECVQDMDHENMFWYRQDPGLGLRLIYFSYDVKMKEKGDIPEGYSVSREKKERFSLILESASTNQTSMYLCASTLWGGTGNTIYFGEGSWLTVV.

The CDR3 here is CAISTGGTSGIEQYF. The CDR3 nucleotides read TGTGCCATCAGCACGGGGGGGACTAGCGGGATCGAGCAGTACTTC. The V gene is TRBV10-3, the J gene TRBJ2-7; TRBD2 matches at 13 bases. Germline V gene sequence: CDR1 ENHRY, CDR2 SYGVKD. V gave up 6 bases and J gave up 6 bases; unmatched junction bases: 8. This CDR3 region has 15 residues.

The V gene is TRBV6-5, the J gene TRBJ2-3; the D gene is possibly TRBD2 (5 bases). With 7 bases removed from V and 6 bases from J, the gap between germline ends came to 17 bases. Germline values: CDR1 MNHEY, CDR2 SVGAGI. The CDR3 totals 14 residues. The DNA of the CDR3 is TGTGCCAGCACTCCGCGAGGGTTGGCGGATACGCAGTATTTT. Translation gives CASTPRGLADTQYF.

V and J are TRBV5-1 and TRBJ2-2, with D possibly matching TRBD1 (7 bases). Germline CDR1 is SGHRS and CDR2 is YFSETQ. The CDR3 length is 15 residues. Trimming took off 3 bases at V and 2 bases at J, with 11 bases between the two ends. The DNA for the CDR3 is TGCGCCAGCAGCTCAGGAGGGGGCAACACCGGGGAGCTGTTTTTT. Its protein product is CASSSGGGNTGELFF.

The table lists this clone with a count of one. The V and J genes are TRBV11-2 and TRBJ2-7, with D perhaps matching TRBD1 (5 bases). CDR1 SGHAT and CDR2 FQNNGV come from the germline V gene. V was pared by 5 bases and J by 4 bases, with 15 bases between. This CDR3 is 14 amino acids long. Here the CDR3 reads CASSPQTDSYEQYF. The CDR3 bases are TGTGCCAGCAGCCCGCAGACTGACAGTTACGAGCAGTACTTC.

The V gene is TRBV7-2, the J gene TRBJ2-7; either TRBD1 or TRBD2 may supply D (5 bases each). This CDR3 has 15 residues. Per the germline V gene, CDR1 is SGHTA and CDR2 is FQGNSA. The V end was cut by 5 bases, the J end by 4 bases, with 18 bases between. CDR3 sequence reads: CASSPRPGAPYEQYF. CDR3 sequence (DNA): TGTGCCAGCAGCCCGCGTCCCGGGGCTCCATACGAGCAGTACTTC.

The chain has TRBV7-2 and TRBJ2-2, with D possibly called TRBD1 or TRBD2 (5 bases each). V gave up 5 bases and J gave up 2 bases, with 15 bases separating them. Germline V gives CDR1 SGHTA, CDR2 FQGNSA. CDR3 size: 16 residues. The CDR3 loop is CASSLRGAINTGELFF. In nucleotides, the CDR3 is TGTGCCAGCAGCCTCCGAGGGGCCATTAACACCGGGGAGCTGTTTTTT.

The V and J genes are TRBV28 and TRBJ2-2; 11 bases agree with TRBD2. V trimming: 5 bases; J trimming: 5 bases; junction bases outside the gene matches: 10. The CDR3 has 17 residues. CDR1 is MDHEN and CDR2 is SYDVKM in the germline V gene. The DNA of the CDR3 is TGTGCCAGCAGTCTCTCCGGGACTAGCGGCTTAACCGGGGAGCTGTTTTTT. Translated: CASSLSGTSGLTGELFF.

The chain joins TRBV6-5 to TRBJ1-6, with 10 bases matching TRBD1. Germline V lookup: CDR1 MNHEY, CDR2 SVGAGI. J was trimmed by 10 bases and V by 2 bases; bases with no gene match: 2. This CDR3 is 14 amino acids long. The CDR3 nucleotides are TGTGCCAGCAGTTACGGGACAGGGGAATCACCCCTCCACTTT. The encoded protein is CASSYGTGESPLHF.

V and J are TRBV5-1 and TRBJ2-3; the match to TRBD2 covers 7 bases. The germline CDR1 and CDR2 sequences are SGHRS and YFSETQ. The V gene end was trimmed by 3 bases and the J gene end by 6 bases; junction bases not matched to a gene: 7. The CDR3 is 14 residues long. The CDR3 region has the DNA TGCGCCAGCAGCTCCGGACTAGTAGGTGATACGCAGTATTTT. Translated, it gives CASSSGLVGDTQYF. The variable domain in full, with the rest retrieved from reference TRBV5-1 and TRBJ2-3, is KAGVTQTPRYLIKTRGQQVTLSCSPISGHRSVSWYQQTPGQGLQFLFEYFSETQRNKGNFPGRFSGRQFSNSRSEMNVSTLELGDSALYLCASSSGLVGDTQYFGPGTRLTVL.

The V gene is TRBV11-2, the J gene TRBJ1-1; D is possibly TRBD1 (5 bases). Trimming pared 4 bases from V and 5 bases from J, leaving 17 bases between. The CDR3 sequence is 15 residues long. The germline CDR1 and CDR2 sequences are SGHAT and FQNNGV. CDR3 loop: CASSSPRGLSTEAFF. CDR3 sequence (DNA): TGTGCCAGCAGCTCTCCGAGGGGATTGAGTACTGAAGCTTTCTTT.

The rearrangement uses TRBV19 and TRBJ2-1; tentatively, D is TRBD2 (6 bases). The germline gives CDR1 LNHDA, CDR2 SQIVND (reference sequence). Trimming pared 9 bases from V and 0 bases from J, leaving 15 bases between. This CDR3 comprises 15 residues. The CDR3, as DNA: TGTGCCAGCTTTGAGCGGGTTAGCTCCTACAATGAGCAGTTCTTC. This sequence encodes CASFERVSSYNEQFF. The whole variable domain, remainder taken from reference TRBV19 and TRBJ2-1, is DGGITQSPKYLFRKEGQNVTLSCEQNLNHDAMYWYRQDPGQGLRLIYYSQIVNDFQKGDIAEGYSVSREKKESFPLTVTSAQKNPTAFYLCASFERVSSYNEQFFGPGTRLTVL.

This clone is a singleton in its sample. The rearrangement joins TRBV11-1 to TRBJ2-3; D remains ambiguous. V was clipped by 6 bases and J by 4 bases, with 11 bases between them. This CDR3 comprises 13 residues. Germline-derived CDR1 and CDR2 are SGHAT and FQDESV (reference sequence). CDR3 sequence: CASSSKRADTQYF. The CDR3 DNA is TGTGCCAGCAGTTCAAAAAGGGCAGATACGCAGTATTTT.